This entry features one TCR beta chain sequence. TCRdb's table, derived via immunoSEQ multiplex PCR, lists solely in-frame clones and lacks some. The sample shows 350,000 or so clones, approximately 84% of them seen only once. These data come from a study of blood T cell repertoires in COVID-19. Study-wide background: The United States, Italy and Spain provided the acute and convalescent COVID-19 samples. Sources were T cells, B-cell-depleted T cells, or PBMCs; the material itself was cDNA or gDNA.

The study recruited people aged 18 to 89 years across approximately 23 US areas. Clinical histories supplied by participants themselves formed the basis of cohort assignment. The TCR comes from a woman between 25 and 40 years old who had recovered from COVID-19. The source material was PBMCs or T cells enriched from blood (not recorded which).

CDR3 bases: TGTGCCAGCAGCTTGACAGGATATGGCTACACCTTC. Amino acid sequence: CASSLTGYGYTF. The J gene is TRBJ1-2, the V gene TRBV5-8; a possible D gene is TRBD1 (5 bases). V lost 1 base to trimming and J lost 5 bases, with 6 bases between them. Per the germline V gene, CDR1 is SGHTS and CDR2 is YDEGEE. The CDR3 runs to 12 residues.